The source of this TCR beta chain is a study of Ad26.COV2.S vaccination and SARS-CoV-2 variants. Study-wide background: In the study, Ad26.COV2.S was injected intramuscularly once, or twice 56 days apart. Study-level results: Responses of spike-specific T cells (both CD8+ and CD4+) reportedly showed substantial breadth after vaccination. For non-spike TCRs, breadth in vaccine recipients resembled that in placebo recipients.

Of note for this clone: The antigen is not known.

The treatment is: roughly 20 received Ad26.COV2.S at low or high dose, single or two shots; several received placebo; per-sample allocation not given. The investigators took samples on day 63 after the first vaccine or placebo injection. At a Boston site, the person donating was an adult of 18-55 years. This table comes from immunoSEQ multiplex PCR, and its TCRdb copy is limited to in-frame clones, with some not included. The sample carries approximately 480,000 clones, approximately 90% recorded once. The input for sequencing was peripheral blood, taken in a trial of Ad26.COV2.S vaccine versus placebo. The receptor was isolated from a person aged 18 to 59 who received the Ad26.COV2.S COVID-19 vaccine or a placebo.

The CDR3 region is CASSLARQGINQPQHF. The CDR3 DNA reads as TGTGCCAGCAGCTTAGCCCGACAGGGGATCAATCAGCCCCAGCATTTT. The V call is TRBV7-8, the J call TRBJ1-5; 8 bases are shared with TRBD1. There are 16 residues in the CDR3. Unmatched junction bases numbered 4, after V lost 0 bases and J lost 3 bases. Germline CDR1 is SGHVS and CDR2 is FQNEAQ.